This T cell receptor (beta chain) stems from a study of OX40 agonist ivuxolimab in advanced cancers. Study as a whole: Patients took ivuxolimab, an agonistic anti-OX40 (CD134) antibody. There were three patients with partial responses, one having hepatocellular carcinoma and two cutaneous melanoma.

The CDR3 contains 13 residues. The V and J ends lost 8 bases and 2 bases respectively, with 13 bases between them. CDR1 is SGHTA and CDR2 is FQGTGA in the germline V gene. Produced via immunoSEQ multiplex PCR; TCRdb's table is partial and in-frame only. The table lists 53,000 or so clones, around 87% of them singletons. General study findings and limits: Both blood CD4+ and CD8+ T cells showed clonal growth by week 6 at 0.1 to 3.0 mg/kg. Partial responders receiving 0.1-3.0 mg/kg showed among the lowest clonal expansion.

Remarks on this clone: Its antigen remains unidentified.

The chain recombines TRBV7-3 with TRBJ2-7; D may be TRBD1 (6 bases). This clonotype was obtained from an adult with an advanced solid tumor such as melanoma, head and neck, liver or kidney cancer. Sample: CD4+ or CD8+ T cells sorted from blood, taken in a trial of the OX40 agonist ivuxolimab. Here the CDR3 reads CASGQSGAYEQYF. The CDR3 DNA sequence: TGTGCCAGCGGACAGTCAGGGGCCTACGAGCAGTACTTC.